This T cell receptor beta chain came from a study of control samples from healthy donors and cancer patients. TCRdb's table, derived via immunoSEQ multiplex PCR, lists solely in-frame clones and lacks some. Among approximately 58,000 clones listed, 70% to 90% were seen once. This CDR3 comprises 16 residues. Trimming removed 0 bases from V and 0 bases from J, with 10 bases in between. CDR1 is LGHDT, CDR2 YNNKEL, per germline (reference sequence). What was sequenced was PBMCs. The clonotype comes from a woman aged 55-70 years with lung cancer. The chain links TRBV3-1 (or the pseudogene TRBV3-2) to TRBJ2-3; D gene uncertain. DNA for the CDR3: TGTGCCAGCAGCCAAGATCTGGTGGGGAGCACAGATACGCAGTATTTT. Its translation: CASSQDLVGSTDTQYF.